What follows describes a single T cell receptor beta chain. What it recognizes is unknown. The CDR3 extends over 14 amino acids. J lost 6 bases, V lost 5 bases, and 5 bases had no gene match. From germline, CDR1 is ENHRY and CDR2 SYGVKD. Treatment denoted: approximately 11-day PBMC culture with coronavirus spike peptide pools or control peptides (ViraFEST assay). These data originate in a study of vaccination and CD4 T cells after COVID-19. Study at large: SARS-CoV-2 positivity in convalescent patients was established by nasal swab PCR; nine had mild and one severe disease. Study-level findings and limits: Convalescent patients had a median about 88% of post-vaccine SARS-CoV-2-reactive clones that were detected only after vaccination, not before it.

At the Johns Hopkins FTIC core, DNA taken from cultured CD4+ T cells was sequenced by way of the Oncomine TCR Beta short-read assay. Each CDR3 protein is one row after TCRdb ran MiXCR on the PCR reads. The sample contains about 14,000 distinct CDR3 sequences, around half of which appear only once. Sequencing input: CD4+ T cells from blood, cultured in vitro. This TCR was recovered from a human donor who had recovered from COVID-19. The chain recombines TRBV10-3 with TRBJ1-5; 9 nucleotides match TRBD1. CDR3 protein: CAISKQGAVQPQHF. CDR3 nucleotide sequence: TGTGCCATCAGTAAACAGGGGGCCGTTCAGCCCCAGCATTTT.